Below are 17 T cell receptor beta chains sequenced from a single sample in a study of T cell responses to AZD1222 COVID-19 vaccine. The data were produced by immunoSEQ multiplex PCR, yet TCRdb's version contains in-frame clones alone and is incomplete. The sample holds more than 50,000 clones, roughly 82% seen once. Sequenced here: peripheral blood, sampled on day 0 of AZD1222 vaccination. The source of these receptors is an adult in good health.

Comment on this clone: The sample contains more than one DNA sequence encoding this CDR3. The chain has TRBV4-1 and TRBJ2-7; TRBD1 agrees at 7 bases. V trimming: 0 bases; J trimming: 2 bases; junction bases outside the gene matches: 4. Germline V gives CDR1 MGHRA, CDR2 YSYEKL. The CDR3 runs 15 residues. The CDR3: CASSQDRDSTYEQYF. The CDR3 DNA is TGCGCCAGCAGCCAAGACCGGGACAGTACCTACGAGCAGTACTTC.

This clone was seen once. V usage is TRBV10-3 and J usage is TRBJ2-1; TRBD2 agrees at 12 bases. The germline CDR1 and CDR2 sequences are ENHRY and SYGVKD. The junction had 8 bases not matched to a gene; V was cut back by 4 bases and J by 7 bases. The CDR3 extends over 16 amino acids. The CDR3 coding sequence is TGTGCCATCAGTGCCTCTCTAGCGGGAGGGGGTAATGAGCAGTTCTTC. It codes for CAISASLAGGGNEQFF.

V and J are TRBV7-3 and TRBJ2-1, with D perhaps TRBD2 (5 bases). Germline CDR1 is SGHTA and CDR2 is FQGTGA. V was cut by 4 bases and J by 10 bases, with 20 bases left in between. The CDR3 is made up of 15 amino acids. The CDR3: CASSSSLAGMGEQFF. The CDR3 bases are TGTGCCAGCAGCTCCTCATTGGCGGGCATGGGGGAGCAGTTCTTC.

CDR3 bases: TGTGCCAGCAGCCCCGGGGCCAGGGGGCGTATCACTGAAGCTTTCTTT. It encodes CASSPGARGRITEAFF. The J gene is TRBJ1-1, the V gene TRBV7-9; 8 bases fit TRBD1. The J segment lost 4 bases and the V segment lost 5 bases, leaving 12 bases of the junction unmatched. CDR1 is SEHNR, CDR2 FQNEAQ, per germline (reference sequence). CDR3 length: 16 amino acids. Complete variable domain (other parts from reference TRBV7-9 and TRBJ1-1): DTGVSQNPRHKITKRGQNVTFRCDPISEHNRLYWYRQTLGQGPEFLTYFQNEAQLEKSRLLSDRFSAERPKGSFSTLEIQRTEQGDSAMYLCASSPGARGRITEAFFGQGTRLTVV.

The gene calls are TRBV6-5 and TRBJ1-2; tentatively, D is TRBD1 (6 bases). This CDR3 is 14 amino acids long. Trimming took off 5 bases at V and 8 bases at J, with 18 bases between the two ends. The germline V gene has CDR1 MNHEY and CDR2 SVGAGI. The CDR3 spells CASSPQGVVRGYTF. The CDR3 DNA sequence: TGTGCCAGCAGTCCACAGGGCGTGGTGCGGGGCTACACCTTC.

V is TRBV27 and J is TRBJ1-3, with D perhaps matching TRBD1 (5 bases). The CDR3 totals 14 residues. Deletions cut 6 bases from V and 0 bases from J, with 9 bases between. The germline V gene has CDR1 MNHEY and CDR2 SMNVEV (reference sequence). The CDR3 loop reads CASSWRGSGNTIYF. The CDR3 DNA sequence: TGTGCCAGCAGCTGGAGGGGCTCTGGAAACACCATATATTTT.

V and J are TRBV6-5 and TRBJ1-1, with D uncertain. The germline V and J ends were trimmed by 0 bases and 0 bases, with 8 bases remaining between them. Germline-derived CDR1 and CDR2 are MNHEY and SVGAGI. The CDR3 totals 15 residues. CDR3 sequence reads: CASSYSGYVNTEAFF. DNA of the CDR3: TGTGCCAGCAGTTACTCGGGATACGTGAACACTGAAGCTTTCTTT.

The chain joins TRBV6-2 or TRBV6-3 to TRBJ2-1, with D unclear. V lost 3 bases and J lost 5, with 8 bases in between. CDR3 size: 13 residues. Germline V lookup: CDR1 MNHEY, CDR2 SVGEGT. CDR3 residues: CASSYWVDNEQFF. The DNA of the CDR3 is TGTGCCAGCAGTTATTGGGTTGACAATGAGCAGTTCTTC.

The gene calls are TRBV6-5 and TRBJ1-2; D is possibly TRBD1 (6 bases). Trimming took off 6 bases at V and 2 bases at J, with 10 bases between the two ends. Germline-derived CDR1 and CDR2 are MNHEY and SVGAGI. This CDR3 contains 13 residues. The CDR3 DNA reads TGTGCCAGCAGATTACAGGGAAACTATGGCTACACCTTC. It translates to CASRLQGNYGYTF.

The CDR3 DNA reads as TGCAGCGTTGGGGGAGACGGACCAAACTATGGCTACACCTTC. This codes for CSVGGDGPNYGYTF. The chain has TRBV29-1 and TRBJ1-2; D is uncertain. Trimming removed 4 bases at V and 2 bases at J, with 14 bases between. The CDR3 spans 14 residues. Germline V CDR1 and CDR2: SQVTM, ANQGSEA.

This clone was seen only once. DNA of the CDR3: TGTGCCAGCAGTTATAATTGGGGCTCCTACGAGCAGTACTTC. Translated: CASSYNWGSYEQYF. The chain recombines TRBV6-5 with TRBJ2-7; D not resolved. This CDR3 comprises 14 residues. Trimming shortened V by 3 bases and J by 0 bases, and 9 bases separated the two germline ends. The V gene's germline CDR1 is MNHEY and CDR2 SVGAGI.

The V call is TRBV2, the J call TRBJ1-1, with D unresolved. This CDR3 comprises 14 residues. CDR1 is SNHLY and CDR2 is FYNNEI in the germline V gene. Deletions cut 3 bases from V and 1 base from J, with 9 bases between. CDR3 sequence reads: CASSDKTANTEAFF. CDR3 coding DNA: TGTGCCAGCAGTGATAAGACGGCGAACACTGAAGCTTTCTTT.

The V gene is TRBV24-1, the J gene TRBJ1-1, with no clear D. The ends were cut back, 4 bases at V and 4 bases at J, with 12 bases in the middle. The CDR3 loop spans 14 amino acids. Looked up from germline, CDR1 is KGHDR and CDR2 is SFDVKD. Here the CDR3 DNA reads TGTGCCACCAGTGACTCGAGCGTGAGCACTGAAGCTTTCTTT. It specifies CATSDSSVSTEAFF.

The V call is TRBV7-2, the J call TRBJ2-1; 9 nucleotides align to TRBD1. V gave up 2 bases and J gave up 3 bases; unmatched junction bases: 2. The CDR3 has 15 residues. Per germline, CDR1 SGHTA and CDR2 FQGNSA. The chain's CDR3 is CASSLTTGGYNEQFF. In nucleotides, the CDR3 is TGTGCCAGCAGCTTAACGACAGGGGGCTACAATGAGCAGTTCTTC.

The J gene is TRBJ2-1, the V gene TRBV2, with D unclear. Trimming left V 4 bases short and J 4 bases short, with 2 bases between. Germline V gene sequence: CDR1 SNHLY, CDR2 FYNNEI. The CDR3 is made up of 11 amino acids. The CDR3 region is CASSGYNEQFF. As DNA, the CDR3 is TGTGCCAGCAGTGGTTACAATGAGCAGTTCTTC.

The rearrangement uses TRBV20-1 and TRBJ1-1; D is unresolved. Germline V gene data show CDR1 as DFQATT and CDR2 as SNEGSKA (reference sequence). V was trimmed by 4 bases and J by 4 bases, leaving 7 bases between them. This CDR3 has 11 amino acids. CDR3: CSAIPVTEAFF. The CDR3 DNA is TGCAGTGCTATTCCGGTCACTGAAGCTTTCTTT.

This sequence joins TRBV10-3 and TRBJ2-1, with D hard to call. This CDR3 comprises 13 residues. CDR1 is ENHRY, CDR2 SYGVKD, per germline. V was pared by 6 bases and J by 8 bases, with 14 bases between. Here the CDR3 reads CAISHPDQYEQFF. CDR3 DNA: TGTGCCATCAGCCACCCCGACCAGTATGAGCAGTTCTTC.